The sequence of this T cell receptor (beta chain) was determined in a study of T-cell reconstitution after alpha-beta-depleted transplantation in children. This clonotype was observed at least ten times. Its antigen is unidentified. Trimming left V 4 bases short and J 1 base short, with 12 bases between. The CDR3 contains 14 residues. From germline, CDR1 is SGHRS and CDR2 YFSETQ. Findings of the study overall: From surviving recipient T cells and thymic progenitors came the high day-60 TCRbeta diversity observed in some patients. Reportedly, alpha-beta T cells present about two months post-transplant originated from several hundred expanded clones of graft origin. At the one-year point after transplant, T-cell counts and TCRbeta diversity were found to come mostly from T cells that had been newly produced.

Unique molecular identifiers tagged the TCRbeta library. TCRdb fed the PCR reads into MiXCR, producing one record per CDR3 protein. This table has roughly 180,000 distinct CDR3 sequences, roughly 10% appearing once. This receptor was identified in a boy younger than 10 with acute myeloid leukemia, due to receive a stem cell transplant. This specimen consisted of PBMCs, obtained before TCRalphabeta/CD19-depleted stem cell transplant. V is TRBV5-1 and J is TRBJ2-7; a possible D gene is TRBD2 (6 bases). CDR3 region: CASSPNGGSYEQYF. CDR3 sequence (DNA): TGCGCCAGCAGCCCAAACGGGGGATCCTACGAGCAGTACTTC.